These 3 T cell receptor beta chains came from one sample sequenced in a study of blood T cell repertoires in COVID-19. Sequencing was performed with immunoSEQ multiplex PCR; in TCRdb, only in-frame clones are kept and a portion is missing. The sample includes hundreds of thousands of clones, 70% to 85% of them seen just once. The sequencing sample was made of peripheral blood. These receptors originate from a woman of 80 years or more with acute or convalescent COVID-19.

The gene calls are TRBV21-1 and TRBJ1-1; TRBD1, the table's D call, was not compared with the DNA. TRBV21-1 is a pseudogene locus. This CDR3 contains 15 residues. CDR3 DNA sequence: TGTGCCAGCAGCAAAATAAGGGGGATCTACACTGAAGCTTTCTTT. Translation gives CASSKIRGIYTEAFF.

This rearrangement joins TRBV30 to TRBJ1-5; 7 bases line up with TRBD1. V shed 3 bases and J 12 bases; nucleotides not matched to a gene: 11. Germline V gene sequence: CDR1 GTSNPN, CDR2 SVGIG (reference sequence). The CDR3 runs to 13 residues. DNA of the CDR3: TGTGCCTGGAGGGACCGGACAGGAGGTGGCCAGCATTTT. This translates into CAWRDRTGGGQHF.

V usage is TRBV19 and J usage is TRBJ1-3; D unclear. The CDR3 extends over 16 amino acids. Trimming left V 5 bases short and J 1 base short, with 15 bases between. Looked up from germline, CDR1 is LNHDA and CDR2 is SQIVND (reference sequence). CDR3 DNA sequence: TGTGCCAGTAGTCCCACTAGGTCCGGATCTGGAAACACCATATATTTT. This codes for CASSPTRSGSGNTIYF.